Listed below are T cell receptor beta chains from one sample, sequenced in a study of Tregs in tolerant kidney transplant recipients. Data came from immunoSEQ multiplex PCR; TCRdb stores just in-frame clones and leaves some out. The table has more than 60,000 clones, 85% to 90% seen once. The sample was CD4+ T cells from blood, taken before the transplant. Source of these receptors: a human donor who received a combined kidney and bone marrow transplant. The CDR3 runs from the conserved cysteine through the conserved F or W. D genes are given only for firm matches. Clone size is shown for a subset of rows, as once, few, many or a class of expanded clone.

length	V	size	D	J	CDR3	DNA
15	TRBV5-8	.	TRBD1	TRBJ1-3	CASNNLTGFGNTIYF	TGTGCCAGCAACAACCTGACAGGGTTTGGAAACACCATATATTTT
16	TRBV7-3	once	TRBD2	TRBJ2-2	CASSPTWAGGTGELFF	TGTGCCAGCAGCCCCACCTGGGCGGGAGGCACCGGGGAGCTGTTTTTT
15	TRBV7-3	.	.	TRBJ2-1	CASSLYGGQLQWQFF	TGTGCCAGCAGCTTATACGGCGGGCAATTACAATGGCAGTTCTTC
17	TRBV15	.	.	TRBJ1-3	CATSKNSDSLSGNTIYF	TGTGCCACCAGCAAGAATTCCGACAGTCTCTCTGGAAACACCATATATTTT
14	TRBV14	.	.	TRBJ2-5	CASSQDLTKETQYF	TGTGCCAGCAGCCAAGATTTGACTAAAGAGACCCAGTACTTC
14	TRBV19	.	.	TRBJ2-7	CASSLAGPYYEQYF	TGTGCCAGTAGTCTCGCAGGGCCATACTACGAGCAGTACTTC
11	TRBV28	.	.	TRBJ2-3	CASRGAYTQYF	TGTGCCAGCAGGGGCGCATATACGCAGTATTTT
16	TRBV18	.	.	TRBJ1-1	CASSPGLEGRNTEAFF	TGTGCCAGCTCACCTGGACTTGAAGGCCGGAACACTGAAGCTTTCTTT
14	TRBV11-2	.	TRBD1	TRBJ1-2	CASSLSTGDNGYTF	TGTGCCAGCAGCTTATCTACAGGGGATAATGGCTACACCTTC
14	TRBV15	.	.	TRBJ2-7	CATSRGQGPYEQYF	TGTGCCACCAGCAGAGGGCAGGGCCCCTACGAGCAGTACTTC
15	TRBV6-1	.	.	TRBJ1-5	CASRGGLEPPQPQHF	TGTGCCAGCAGGGGCGGACTGGAGCCCCCACAGCCCCAGCATTTT
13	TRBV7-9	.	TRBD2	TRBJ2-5	CASSLNGRETQYF	TGTGCCAGCAGCTTAAACGGGAGGGAGACCCAGTACTTC
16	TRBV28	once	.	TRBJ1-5	CASSLSKGVGSQPQHF	TGTGCCAGCAGTTTATCAAAAGGGGTCGGGAGTCAGCCCCAGCATTTT
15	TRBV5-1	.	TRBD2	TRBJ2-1	CASSSAGGRYNEQFF	TGCGCCAGCAGCTCAGCGGGAGGGCGATACAATGAGCAGTTCTTC
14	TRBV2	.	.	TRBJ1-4	CASRREATNEKLFF	TGTGCCAGCAGGAGAGAGGCAACTAATGAAAAACTGTTTTTT
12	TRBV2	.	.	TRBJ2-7	CASSPQGYEQYF	TGTGCCAGCAGTCCACAGGGCTACGAGCAGTACTTC
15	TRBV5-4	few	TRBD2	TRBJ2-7	CASSLGLAGAYEQYF	TGTGCCAGCAGCTTGGGGCTAGCGGGGGCCTACGAGCAGTACTTC
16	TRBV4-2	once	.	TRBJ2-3	CASSQGLDLSTDTQYF	TGTGCCAGCAGCCAAGGGCTAGACCTTAGCACAGATACGCAGTATTTT
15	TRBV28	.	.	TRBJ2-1	CASSFRGLGYNEQFF	TGTGCCAGCAGTTTTAGGGGGTTGGGCTACAATGAGCAGTTCTTC
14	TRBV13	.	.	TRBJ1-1	CASSLGHTNTEAFF	TGTGCCAGCAGCTTAGGGCACACGAACACTGAAGCTTTCTTT
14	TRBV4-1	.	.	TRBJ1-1	CASSPLDRNTEAFF	TGCGCCAGCAGCCCTCTGGACAGGAACACTGAAGCTTTCTTT
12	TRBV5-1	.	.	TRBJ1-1	CASSDQGSEAFF	TGCGCCAGCAGCGACCAGGGCTCTGAAGCTTTCTTT
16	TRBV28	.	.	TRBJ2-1	CASSSPGAESYNEQFF	TGTGCCAGCAGTTCCCCCGGAGCCGAATCCTACAATGAGCAGTTCTTC
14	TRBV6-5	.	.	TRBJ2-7	CASSYSSDSYEQYF	TGTGCCAGCAGTTACTCTTCGGACAGCTACGAGCAGTACTTC
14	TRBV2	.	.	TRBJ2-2	CASSRTSFTGELFF	TGTGCCAGCAGTCGGACATCATTCACCGGGGAGCTGTTTTTT
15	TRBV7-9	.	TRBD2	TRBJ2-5	CASSLGSGSQETQYF	TGTGCCAGCAGCTTAGGAAGCGGGAGCCAAGAGACCCAGTACTTC
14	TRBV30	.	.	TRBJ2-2	CAWKGGTNTGELFF	TGTGCCTGGAAGGGCGGGACGAACACCGGGGAGCTGTTTTTT
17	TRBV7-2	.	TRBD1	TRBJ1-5	CASSLRTGGYSNQPQHF	TGTGCCAGCAGCTTAAGGACAGGAGGTTATAGCAATCAGCCCCAGCATTTT
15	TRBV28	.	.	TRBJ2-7	CASSLPSPGTYEQYF	TGTGCCAGCAGTTTGCCAAGTCCAGGGACCTACGAGCAGTACTTC
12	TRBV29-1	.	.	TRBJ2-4	CSVGTLGNIQYF	TGCAGCGTGGGGACATTGGGAAACATTCAGTACTTC
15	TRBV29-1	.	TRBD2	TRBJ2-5	CSVERGGSLTETQYF	TGCAGCGTTGAGCGGGGCGGGAGTTTGACAGAGACCCAGTACTTC
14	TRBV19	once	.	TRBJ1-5	CASTKAGSGQPQHF	TGTGCCAGTACCAAGGCAGGGTCGGGTCAGCCCCAGCATTTT
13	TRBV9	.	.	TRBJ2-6	CASSISGANVLTF	TGTGCCAGCAGTATCTCTGGGGCCAACGTCCTGACTTTC
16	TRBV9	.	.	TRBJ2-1	CASSVGVSRSYNEQFF	TGTGCCAGCAGCGTAGGGGTTAGCCGTTCCTACAATGAGCAGTTCTTC
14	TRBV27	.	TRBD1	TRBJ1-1	CASSPRTGNTEAFF	TGTGCCAGCAGTCCCCGGACAGGGAACACTGAAGCTTTCTTT
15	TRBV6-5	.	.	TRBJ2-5	CASTQGGLAEETQYF	TGTGCCAGCACCCAAGGTGGGCTAGCTGAAGAGACCCAGTACTTC